The 23 T cell receptor beta chains given below trace back to one sample, sequenced in a study of CD8+CD57+ T cells in acquired aplastic anemia. The study profiled TCR beta VDJ and CDR3 using genomic DNA as template. MiXCR, run by TCRdb on the reads, gives a single entry per CDR3 protein. Found here are some 180,000 distinct CDR3 sequences, approximately 49% of them singletons; the top ten hold about 2.9%. The source material was sorted CD4+, CD8+, or CD8+CD57+ T cells (not recorded which) from PBMCs. The receptors originated from a human donor in good health.

This clonotype was detected only a few times. CDR3 residues: CASSSWDRPDGYTF. CDR3 bases: TGTGCCAGCAGCTCTTGGGACAGGCCCGATGGCTACACCTTC. The V call is TRBV3-1, the J call TRBJ1-2; 8 nucleotides line up with TRBD1. The length of the CDR3 is 14 residues. The V segment lost 5 bases and the J segment 6 bases; nucleotides outside the gene matches: 8. Per the germline V gene, CDR1 is LGHDT and CDR2 is YNNKEL (reference sequence).

The table lists this clonotype with a count of one. The V and J genes are TRBV20-1 and TRBJ1-2; unclear D gene. This CDR3 contains 10 residues. V lost 3 bases and J lost 1, with 0 bases in between. Germline V gene data show CDR1 as DFQATT and CDR2 as SNEGSKA (reference sequence). CDR3: CSASNYGYTF. The CDR3 DNA sequence: TGCAGTGCTAGTAACTATGGCTACACCTTC.

This clonotype was detected only a few times. This rearrangement joins TRBV15 to TRBJ2-7; 7 bases are shared with TRBD2. Trimming took 0 bases from V and 4 from J; bases not matched to a gene: 3. This CDR3 region has 14 residues. The V gene's germline CDR1 is LNHNV and CDR2 YYDKDF (reference sequence). For the CDR3, the DNA is TGTGCCACCAGCAGAGAGGGGGGAGGGTACGAGCAGTACTTC. Amino acid sequence: CATSREGGGYEQYF.

The table lists this clonotype with many counts. The chain combines TRBV7-9 with TRBJ2-7, with 9 bases aligning to TRBD2. The CDR3 has 15 residues. V lost 1 base and J lost 2; bases outside the gene matches: 3. Germline CDR1 SEHNR, CDR2 FQNEAQ (reference sequence). The CDR3 bases are TGTGCCAGCAGCTTAGGACTAGCGGATACCTACGAGCAGTACTTC. This sequence encodes CASSLGLADTYEQYF.

This clonotype was recorded at least ten times. This chain links TRBV6-1 with TRBJ2-7, with 8 bases aligning to TRBD1. The V and J ends lost 7 bases and 2 bases, in that order; junction bases with no gene match: 4. This CDR3 spans 13 amino acids. In germline, CDR1 is MNHNS, CDR2 SASEGT. The CDR3 bases are TGTGCCAGCAACGACAGGGGAACCTACGAGCAGTACTTC. Translation gives CASNDRGTYEQYF.

The gene calls are TRBV6-2 or TRBV6-3 and TRBJ2-7; no clear D gene. The V end was cut by 3 bases, the J end by 7 bases, with 10 bases between. Germline loops: CDR1 MNHEY, CDR2 SVGEGT. This CDR3 region has 12 residues. CDR3 protein: CASSYSRKEQYF. Here the CDR3 DNA reads TGTGCCAGCAGTTATAGCAGGAAAGAGCAGTACTTC.

The chain joins TRBV9 to TRBJ2-2; no firm D call. Between the trimmed V and J ends, which lost 0 bases and 7 bases, there was a span of 4 bases. This CDR3 comprises 12 residues. The germline V gene has CDR1 SGDLS and CDR2 YYNGEE. The CDR3 bases are TGTGCCAGCAGCGTAGTCGACGGGGAGCTGTTTTTT. Its protein is CASSVVDGELFF.

Ten or more counts support this clonotype. This chain connects TRBV7-8 to TRBJ1-4, with D possibly being TRBD1 (5 bases). There are 14 residues in the CDR3. Deletions cut 7 bases from V and 7 bases from J, with 16 bases between. The germline V gene encodes CDR1 SGHVS and CDR2 FQNEAQ. In DNA form, the CDR3 reads TGTGCCAGCATGATGGGGGGGAGAGGTGAAAAACTGTTTTTT. This gives the protein CASMMGGRGEKLFF.

This clonotype was detected ten times or more. This chain connects TRBV6-1 to TRBJ2-7, with 12 bases fitting TRBD2. CDR3 length equals 14 residues. The J segment lost 4 bases and the V segment lost 6 bases, leaving 4 bases of the junction unmatched. Per germline, CDR1 MNHNS and CDR2 SASEGT. The CDR3 DNA reads as TGTGCCAGCAGGAAGACTAGCGGGGGTTACGAGCAGTACTTC. This sequence encodes CASRKTSGGYEQYF.

The chain joins TRBV7-3 to TRBJ1-1; D is perhaps TRBD1 (5 bases). CDR3 size: 13 residues. Germline values: CDR1 SGHTA, CDR2 FQGTGA. V lost 5 bases and J lost 4, with 11 bases in between. The CDR3 bases are TGTGCCAGCAGCCCGGGGACGACCACTGAAGCTTTCTTT. Protein product: CASSPGTTTEAFF.

Concerning this clonotype: A much more abundant neighbour one base away suggests this may be a read error. Here the CDR3 omits its conserved ending phenylalanine or tryptophan, so a read error is the likely source. The V gene is TRBV5-1, the J gene TRBJ2-5, with D perhaps matching TRBD1 (6 bases). Trimming took off 4 bases at V and 5 bases at J, with 18 bases between the two ends. The germline CDR1 and CDR2 sequences are SGHRS and YFSETQ. The CDR3 has 15 residues. The CDR3 DNA follows: TGCGCCAGCAGCACGTCTGGGGGCGTCGGGGAGACCCAGTACTCC. Translating gives CASSTSGGVGETQYS.

The chain recombines TRBV6-1 with TRBJ2-7, with D maybe TRBD2 (7 bases). This CDR3 is built from 12 residues. Germline loops: CDR1 MNHNS, CDR2 SASEGT. The ends were cut back, 6 bases at V and 5 bases at J, with 11 bases in the middle. The DNA for the CDR3 is TGTGCCAGCAGAGGGGGGGGGGACGAGCAGTACTTC. Translating it yields CASRGGGDEQYF.

There are a few counts of this clonotype. The chain couples TRBV29-1 to TRBJ1-1; 8 bases agree with TRBD1. V shed 3 bases and J 3 bases; nucleotides not matched to a gene: 3. The CDR3 totals 13 residues. Germline V gene lookup returns CDR1 SQVTM and CDR2 ANQGSEA. CDR3 sequence reads: CSVDQGAYTEAFF. Written as DNA, the CDR3 is TGCAGCGTTGATCAGGGGGCTTACACTGAAGCTTTCTTT.

The chain combines TRBV20-1 with TRBJ2-5; tentative D call: TRBD2 (7 bases). The V end lost 1 base, the J end lost 5 bases, and 17 bases lay between the germline ends. The CDR3 is 15 residues long. Germline values: CDR1 DFQATT, CDR2 SNEGSKA (reference sequence). CDR3 in DNA: TGCAGTGCTAGAGGGGGGCTAGCGGTACGGGAGACCCAGTACTTC. Amino acids: CSARGGLAVRETQYF.

This clonotype was recorded at least ten times. The rearrangement links TRBV6-1 to TRBJ2-1; 7 nucleotides match TRBD2. The trim removed 3 bases at V and 5 bases at J, leaving 7 bases unmatched. Looked up from germline, CDR1 is MNHNS and CDR2 is SASEGT. This CDR3 has 15 residues. CDR3 region: CASSDPGGTNNEQFF. CDR3 sequence (DNA): TGTGCCAGCAGTGACCCGGGAGGAACGAACAATGAGCAGTTCTTC.

At least ten counts were recorded for this clonotype. The chain carries TRBV12-3 or TRBV12-4 and TRBJ2-3; TRBD1 is a possible D gene (6 bases). Trimming removed 3 bases at V and 4 bases at J, with 11 bases between. The CDR3 covers 14 residues. The CDR3 region has the DNA TGTGCCAGCAGTTTGGCAGGGGCTGCAGATACGCAGTATTTT. Amino acid sequence: CASSLAGAADTQYF.

This clonotype has a count of ten or more. The chain links TRBV29-1 to TRBJ2-3; 10 nucleotides line up with TRBD2. V was clipped by 6 bases and J by 1 base; unmatched bases: 19. Germline V lookup: CDR1 SQVTM, CDR2 ANQGSEA. This CDR3 contains 19 residues. CDR3 nucleotide sequence: TGCAGCGTCCTGCGACTAGCGGGTACGCTGTTGGGGGGCACAGATACGCAGTATTTT. It is translated as CSVLRLAGTLLGGTDTQYF.

The chain has TRBV7-9 and TRBJ2-7, with D uncertain. V lost 6 bases to trimming and J lost 3 bases, with 15 bases between them. The CDR3 spans 14 residues. Germline V gene sequence: CDR1 SEHNR, CDR2 FQNEAQ (reference sequence). The CDR3 bases are TGTGCCAGCAGTCCCGGCAGGCTCAACTACGAGCAGTACTTC. As protein: CASSPGRLNYEQYF.

This clonotype was detected a few times. V and J are TRBV20-1 and TRBJ2-7; D might be TRBD1 or TRBD2, each matching 5 bases. This CDR3 is 13 amino acids long. The germline V and J ends were trimmed by 3 bases and 6 bases, with 15 bases remaining between them. The V gene's germline CDR1 is DFQATT and CDR2 SNEGSKA (reference sequence). DNA of the CDR3: TGCAGTGCTAGCGGGACGGACACCTTCGAGCAGTACTTC. It yields the protein CSASGTDTFEQYF.

This clonotype was detected only a few times. This sequence joins TRBV2 and TRBJ1-5; no firm D call. CDR3 size: 13 residues. Germline values: CDR1 SNHLY, CDR2 FYNNEI. Trimming cost V 6 bases and J 3 bases, with 9 bases left between them. In nucleotides, the CDR3 is TGTGCCAGCAGCCTGGGGAACAATCAGCCCCAGCATTTT. Protein product: CASSLGNNQPQHF.

V gene TRBV7-2 combines with J gene TRBJ1-3; D not resolved. Trimming took off 0 bases at V and 1 base at J, with 7 bases between the two ends. CDR1 is SGHTA and CDR2 is FQGNSA in the germline V gene. This CDR3 is built from 15 residues. The CDR3 sequence is CASSLAFRSGNTIYF. The DNA of the CDR3 is TGTGCCAGCAGCTTAGCGTTCCGATCTGGAAACACCATATATTTT.

This clonotype appeared many times. This chain joins TRBV27 and TRBJ1-6; D unresolved. The length of the CDR3 is 13 residues. Germline V gene lookup returns CDR1 MNHEY and CDR2 SMNVEV (reference sequence). Trimming took 4 bases from V and 7 from J, leaving 8 bases between them. The chain's CDR3 is CASSSRPNSPLHF. The CDR3 DNA reads as TGTGCCAGCAGTTCCAGACCAAATTCACCCCTCCACTTT.

The chain couples TRBV29-1 to TRBJ1-4, with D hard to call. V lost 7 bases and J 8 bases, leaving 14 bases between the germline ends. The CDR3 sequence is 12 residues long. Germline loops: CDR1 SQVTM, CDR2 ANQGSEA. DNA for the CDR3: TGCAGCGCCGGGGAGGGTGGGGAAAAACTGTTTTTT. This gives the protein CSAGEGGEKLFF. Looking up the rest from reference TRBV29-1 and TRBJ1-4 gives the full variable domain: SAVISQKPSRDICQRGTSLTIQCQVDSQVTMMFWYRQQPGQSLTLIATANQGSEATYESGFVIDKFPISRPNLTFSTLTVSNMSPEDSSIYLCSAGEGGEKLFFGSGTQLSVL.